This T cell receptor (beta chain) was observed in a study of cytomegalovirus exposure and HLA in healthy donors. The V end lost 2 bases, the J end lost 6 bases, and 11 bases lay between the germline ends. This CDR3 has 14 amino acids. Germline lookup yields CDR1 MNHNS and CDR2 SASEGT. Concerning this clone itself: The antigen is not known.

Study conclusions and caveats: Near-uniform donor sequencing depth was presumed by presence/absence analyses.

The PCR used 60 Vbeta and 13 Jbeta primers. Clones were sequenced by immunoSEQ multiplex PCR, and TCRdb holds only the in-frame ones, with some missing. The sample yields 90,000 to 110,000 clones, around 85% seen once. This TCR came from a man between 25 and 39 years old in good health and CMV-seropositive. The chain couples TRBV6-1 to TRBJ1-5; possibly TRBD1 for D (5 bases). Sequenced input: PBMCs. CDR3 sequence: CASSESGVGQPQHF. The CDR3 DNA reads as TGTGCCAGCAGTGAATCGGGGGTGGGTCAGCCCCAGCATTTT.